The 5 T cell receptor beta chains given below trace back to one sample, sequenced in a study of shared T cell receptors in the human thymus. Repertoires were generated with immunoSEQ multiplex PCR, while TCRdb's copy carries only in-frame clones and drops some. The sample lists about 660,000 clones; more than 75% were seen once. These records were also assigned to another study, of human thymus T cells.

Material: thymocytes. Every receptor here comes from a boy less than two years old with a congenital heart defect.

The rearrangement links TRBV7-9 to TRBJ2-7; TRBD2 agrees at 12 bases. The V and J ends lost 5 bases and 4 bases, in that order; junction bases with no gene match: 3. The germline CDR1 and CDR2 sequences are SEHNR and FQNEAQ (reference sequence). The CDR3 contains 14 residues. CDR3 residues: CASSASGRAYEQYF. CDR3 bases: TGTGCCAGCAGCGCTAGCGGGAGGGCTTACGAGCAGTACTTC.

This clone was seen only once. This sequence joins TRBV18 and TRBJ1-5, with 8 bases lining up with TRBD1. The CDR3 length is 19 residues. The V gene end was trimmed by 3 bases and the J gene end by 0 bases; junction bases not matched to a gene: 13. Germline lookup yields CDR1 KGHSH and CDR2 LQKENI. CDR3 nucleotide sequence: TGTGCCAGCTCACCGGACAGGGACGGAGTCCCAATTAGCAATCAGCCCCAGCATTTT. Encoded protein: CASSPDRDGVPISNQPQHF. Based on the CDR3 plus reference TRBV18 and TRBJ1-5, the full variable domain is NAGVMQNPRHLVRRRGQEARLRCSPMKGHSHVYWYRQLPEEGLKFMVYLQKENIIDESGMPKERFSAEFPKEGPSILRIQQVVRGDSAAYFCASSPDRDGVPISNQPQHFGDGTRLSIL.

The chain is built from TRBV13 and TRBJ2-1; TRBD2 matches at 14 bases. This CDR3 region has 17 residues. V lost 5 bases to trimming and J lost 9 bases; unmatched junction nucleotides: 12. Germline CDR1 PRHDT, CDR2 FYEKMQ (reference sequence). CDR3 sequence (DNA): TGTGCCAGCAGCGAACTTCCGGGACTAGCGGGAGTTGTTGAGCAGTTCTTC. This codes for CASSELPGLAGVVEQFF.

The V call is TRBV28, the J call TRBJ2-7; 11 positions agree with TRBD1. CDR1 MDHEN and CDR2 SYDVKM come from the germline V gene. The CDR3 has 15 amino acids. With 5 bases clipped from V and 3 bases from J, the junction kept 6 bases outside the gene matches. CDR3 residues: CASSKRDRGYYEQYF. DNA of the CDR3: TGTGCCAGCAGTAAAAGGGACAGGGGGTACTACGAGCAGTACTTC.

The CDR3 loop is CASSQGDRDWNNEQFF. DNA for the CDR3: TGTGCCAGCAGCCAGGGCGACCGGGACTGGAACAATGAGCAGTTCTTC. The chain couples TRBV16 to TRBJ2-1, with D perhaps TRBD2 (6 bases). The CDR3 is made up of 16 amino acids. The V gene lost 3 bases and the J gene lost 5 bases, with 17 bases spanning the gap. Germline CDR1 KGHSY, CDR2 FQNENV. The full variable domain, its missing parts supplied by reference TRBV16 and TRBJ2-1, is GEEVAQTPKHLVRGEGQKAKLYCAPIKGHSYVFWYQQVLKNEFKFLISFQNENVFDETGMPKERFSAKCLPNSPCSLEIQATKLEDSAVYFCASSQGDRDWNNEQFFGPGTRLTVL.